The following is a TCR beta chain sequence with its context. This sample's treatment: treatment-naive control, cytoreductive nephrectomy. The CDR3 runs to 15 residues. V was shortened by 0 bases and J by 10 bases, with 21 bases between the two germline ends. Germline assignment: CDR1 GTSNPN and CDR2 SVGIG (reference sequence). The data belong to a study of radiation and T cells in renal cell carcinoma. Sequencing used immunoSEQ multiplex PCR; TCRdb keeps in-frame clones, though not all of them. The sample holds about 15,000 clones; approximately 60% are singletons and the top ten take around 17%. Source: tumor tissue, taken from a patient whose treatment was nephrectomy without radiotherapy. This sequence was found in a man in his 60s with renal cell carcinoma. This chain joins TRBV30 and TRBJ1-1; D gene uncertain. The CDR3: CAWSVKTLGDNRAFF. The CDR3 nucleotides read TGTGCCTGGAGTGTAAAAACTCTTGGGGATAACCGAGCTTTCTTT.